This record concerns one T cell receptor beta chain sequence. At least ten counts were recorded for this clonotype. It lacks a known antigen. No qualities accompany the bases; no much larger clone lies one base away. The data belong to a study of T cells in Graves' hyperthyroidism and ophthalmopathy (dated by TCRdb to about 2019). A note on the overall study: Peripheral blood samples were taken at initial diagnosis, before any treatment was given. To identify TCR V-J signatures that set the groups apart, the researchers used a discovery cohort of 100 or so patients, made up of some 41 with Graves' ophthalmopathy and about 60 with stable Graves' hyperthyroidism. Prospective prediction of ophthalmopathy was tested in an independent validation cohort consisting of some 19 hyperthyroidism patients and more than 15 patients who later progressed to ophthalmopathy. For training and testing, the approximately 92 patients in the discovery cohort were randomly divided in a 7:3 ratio. Thyroid tissue and blood T-cell repertoires from about six Graves' hyperthyroidism patients were also compared in the study. Once sampling was done, hyperthyroidism patients were given methimazole at a starting dose of 30 mg daily, whereas ophthalmopathy patients were given high-dose intravenous methylprednisolone. The paper reports TCR Vbeta CDR3 sequencing of 130 to 150 peripheral blood samples: some 41 ophthalmopathy, under 80 hyperthyroidism and approximately 17 progressor patients. General findings and caveats noted by the study authors: In validation, progression to ophthalmopathy was predicted by the model with around 71% sensitivity and roughly 76% specificity, a median of approximately 7.1 months before onset. A 13 V-J signature model separated ophthalmopathy from stable hyperthyroidism, with around 88% sensitivity and just under 84% specificity in cross-validation and 80%/75% in testing. No statistical method was used to fix the sample size in advance, and group allocation was not hidden from the investigators. Blood samples also contained most of the expanded thyroid clonotypes (frequency above 0.001), which suggests that blood repertoires may reflect thyroid immune responses.

Moderately to severely active disease, a Clinical Activity Score of at least 3, a NOSPECS grade of at least 4, and a duration under 3 months were present in ophthalmopathy patients. Exclusion was applied to patients with uncontrolled infections, other autoimmune diseases, pregnancy or lactation. Clinical symptoms, serum thyroxine and TRAb, thyroid ultrasound, and orbital computed tomography formed the basis for the diagnoses. Ficoll-Paque density gradient centrifugation was used to isolate PBMCs from 8.5 to 10 ml of fresh peripheral blood. Trizol reagent was used to extract total RNA, and RNA quality was then checked on an Agilent 2100 Bioanalyzer. The trim is 6 bases for V and 6 bases for J, with a gap of 14 bases between the germline ends. The CDR3, from cysteine to phenylalanine, totals 14 residues. The CDR3 DNA has 42 bases and is translated from base 1. Sequences SNHLY (CDR1) and FYNNEI (CDR2) are obtained from the germline V gene.

The TCR beta CDR3 regions were amplified from RNA transcripts. For the first round of RT-PCR on the TCR CDR3, the HTBI primer set was used together with the Qiagen OneStep RT-PCR kit. Libraries were constructed in a second round of multiplex PCR, after which size selection and purification were performed. The libraries were sequenced on an Illumina HiSeq2000 using paired-end 100 bp reads. The published analysis was carried out like this. SOAPnuke was used to process the raw data, with reads discarded if the reads contained adapters or uncalled bases, had a mean Phred below 15, or lacked an exact constant-primer or identifier match. High-quality paired reads were merged with COPE v1.2.5, and unique nucleotide sequences were defined as clonotypes. Clonotypes were aligned to IMGT TRBV, TRBD and TRBJ reference segments using MiTCR v1.1. The analysis was restricted to V-J combinations with a frequency above 0.0001, which together covered over 99% of the repertoires. The TCS score was defined as F50 (clonal expansion) divided by E x V (chaos), with BLOSUM62-based TCRdist calculated between CDR3 peptides within each V-J. Welch's t-statistics and random forest reduced around 550 V-J features to 10 to 15, which were used in a naive Bayes classifier (R e1071). TCRdb ran its own pipeline on the public reads, namely fastp trimming at Q25 and MiXCR clone calling, and kept in-frame beta chains. Identical CDR3 protein sequences are pooled into one entry, listed with their most common genes and DNA. The V and J calls shown here were made by TCRdb, not taken from the authors' results. In this sample the table shows fewer than 400,000 distinct CDR3 sequences, over 13% of which occur a single time. The top ten hold 25% to 30% of the sample.

The clonotype comes from a man aged 50-59 years with Graves' ophthalmopathy. The sample consisted of blood. The chain was built from TRBV2 and TRBJ2-2, with TRBD2 perhaps the D gene, on 6 matching bases. The sequence in DNA is TGTGCCAGCAGGGCCTCTAGCGCCCCCGGGGAGCTGTTTTTT. This gives the protein CASRASSAPGELFF.